The 22 T cell receptor beta chains listed next were all sequenced from one sample in a study of T cell changes during pregnancy in multiple sclerosis. TCRdb's copy holds only in-frame clones and misses some; the assay was immunoSEQ multiplex PCR. Here the sample spans fewer than 90,000 clones, 85% to 95% being singletons. The specimen comprised peripheral blood, sampled in the third trimester of pregnancy. The source is a female donor in good health, enrolled as a control in a pregnancy study.

The chain employs TRBV27 and TRBJ1-2, with 7 bases aligning to TRBD1. Germline V lookup: CDR1 MNHEY, CDR2 SMNVEV (reference sequence). Losses at the gene ends were 6 bases for V and 5 bases for J; bases not matched to a gene: 12. The CDR3 consists of 15 residues. DNA of the CDR3: TGTGCCAGCAGCGGACCTACTGGGACAGCTTATGGCTACACCTTC. Translation: CASSGPTGTAYGYTF.

The chain couples TRBV11-2 to TRBJ1-1; D call uncertain. The V end was cut by 4 bases, the J end by 1 base, with 10 bases between. This CDR3 has 14 amino acids. Germline lookup yields CDR1 SGHAT and CDR2 FQNNGV. The CDR3 reads CASSSSTGNTEAFF. CDR3 sequence (DNA): TGTGCCAGCAGCTCCTCGACGGGGAACACTGAAGCTTTCTTT.

This clone was observed a single time. The CDR3 loop is CSVAKTVNTGELFF. CDR3 DNA sequence: TGCAGCGTTGCGAAAACAGTCAACACCGGGGAGCTGTTTTTT. This rearrangement joins TRBV29-1 to TRBJ2-2; no clear D gene. The CDR3 loop spans 14 amino acids. Trimming removed 4 bases at V and 2 bases at J, with 11 bases between. The germline V gene encodes CDR1 SQVTM and CDR2 ANQGSEA.

In its sample, this clone was seen once. CDR3 nucleotides: TGCGCCAGCAGCTTCCCTATGGACACCGGGGAGCTGTTTTTT. Translating it yields CASSFPMDTGELFF. The V gene is TRBV5-1, the J gene TRBJ2-2; the D is unclear. Germline CDR1 reads SGHRS; CDR2 reads YFSETQ. This CDR3 has 14 amino acids. Between the trimmed V and J ends, which lost 2 bases and 3 bases, there was a span of 8 bases.

The genes are TRBV10-3 and TRBJ2-7; 7 positions match TRBD1. CDR3 size: 15 residues. After removal of 5 bases from V and 5 bases from J, the junction contained 12 bases not matched to a gene. Germline V gene data show CDR1 as ENHRY and CDR2 as SYGVKD. The DNA for the CDR3 is TGTGCCATCAGTCCCCCGACAGGGCACCTCGACGAGCAGTACTTC. Protein product: CAISPPTGHLDEQYF.

This chain links TRBV28 with TRBJ2-7; D gene uncertain. The CDR3 spans 13 residues. Germline V CDR1 and CDR2: MDHEN, SYDVKM. V gave up 4 bases and J gave up 2 bases, with 9 bases separating them. In DNA form, the CDR3 reads TGTGCCAGCAGTTCCCAGGAACCCTACGAGCAGTACTTC. It translates to CASSSQEPYEQYF.

This chain links TRBV18 with TRBJ2-7; no clear D. CDR1 is KGHSH and CDR2 is LQKENI in the germline V gene. This CDR3 contains 15 residues. The V end was cut by 0 bases, the J end by 3 bases, with 12 bases between. The CDR3 DNA sequence: TGTGCCAGCTCACCACCAAGCAGGATCAGCTACGAGCAGTACTTC. Translating gives CASSPPSRISYEQYF.

There are a few counts of this clone. The chain links TRBV19 to TRBJ1-5; weak D call: TRBD1 (6 bases). Germline-derived CDR1 and CDR2 are LNHDA and SQIVND (reference sequence). This CDR3 is 14 amino acids long. Between the trimmed V and J ends, which lost 4 bases and 2 bases, there was a span of 9 bases. The CDR3 reads CASSKQGGNQPQHF. The CDR3, as DNA: TGTGCCAGTAGTAAACAGGGTGGCAATCAGCCCCAGCATTTT.

This sequence joins TRBV5-6 and TRBJ1-5; D is possibly TRBD1 (5 bases). V was cut by 1 base and J by 0 bases, with 8 bases left in between. Germline V CDR1 and CDR2: SGHDT, YYEEEE. CDR3 length: 15 residues. The CDR3 DNA is TGTGCCAGCAGCTTGCGGGGGTATAGCAATCAGCCCCAGCATTTT. Its translation: CASSLRGYSNQPQHF.

The rearrangement uses TRBV5-1 and TRBJ2-7; the match to TRBD1 covers 12 bases. Germline-derived CDR1 and CDR2 are SGHRS and YFSETQ. The CDR3 is 14 amino acids. V gave up 3 bases and J gave up 5 bases; unmatched junction bases: 3. CDR3 bases: TGCGCCAGCAGCTCCGGGACAGGGGGCAACGAGCAGTACTTC. Its protein is CASSSGTGGNEQYF.

The chain combines TRBV25-1 with TRBJ2-3; 9 bases map to TRBD1. The length of the CDR3 is 16 residues. CDR1 MGHDK and CDR2 SYGVNS come from the germline V gene. J lost 3 bases, V lost 10 bases, and 14 bases had no gene match. The CDR3 sequence is CANEGDRGDETDTQYF. CDR3 nucleotide sequence: TGTGCCAACGAAGGAGACAGGGGGGACGAAACAGATACGCAGTATTTT.

The V and J genes are TRBV7-8 and TRBJ2-7; the D is unclear. The CDR3 runs 15 residues. The V and J ends lost 1 base and 0 bases respectively, with 10 bases between them. The germline V gene encodes CDR1 SGHVS and CDR2 FQNEAQ. This CDR3 reads CASSLVFGRSYEQYF. Written as DNA, the CDR3 is TGTGCCAGCAGCTTAGTTTTTGGCCGCTCCTACGAGCAGTACTTC.

The chain combines TRBV28 with TRBJ2-3; D gene uncertain. The V gene's germline CDR1 is MDHEN and CDR2 SYDVKM. CDR3 length: 15 amino acids. V was shortened by 8 bases and J by 0 bases, with 15 bases between the two germline ends. The CDR3 DNA follows: TGTGCCAGCCTTACACCTTTGACTAGCACAGATACGCAGTATTTT. Encoded protein: CASLTPLTSTDTQYF.

The chain recombines TRBV28 with TRBJ2-1; weak D call: TRBD1 (6 bases). Trimming removed 8 bases at V and 1 base at J, with 12 bases between. The CDR3 covers 14 residues. Germline V CDR1 and CDR2: MDHEN, SYDVKM. CDR3 sequence reads: CASGRQGSYNEQFF. CDR3 nucleotide sequence: TGTGCCAGCGGTAGGCAGGGGTCCTACAATGAGCAGTTCTTC.

The chain uses TRBV4-1 and TRBJ2-2; D gene uncertain. The CDR3 sequence is 14 residues long. Germline values: CDR1 MGHRA, CDR2 YSYEKL. Trimming shortened V by 4 bases and J by 4 bases, and 10 bases separated the two germline ends. Here the CDR3 DNA reads TGCGCCAGCAGCCCAGTTCGAATCACCGGGGAGCTGTTTTTT. Translation: CASSPVRITGELFF.

The chain recombines TRBV30 with TRBJ2-1, with 9 bases identical to TRBD2. CDR1 is GTSNPN and CDR2 is SVGIG in the germline V gene (reference sequence). Trimming took 0 bases from V and 8 from J; bases not matched to a gene: 5. The CDR3 has 14 amino acids. The CDR3 DNA sequence: TGTGCCTGGAGTGTACAGAGCGGGAGGCATGAGCAGTTCTTC. It encodes CAWSVQSGRHEQFF.

The chain's CDR3 is CASSISLFFYEQYF. The CDR3 DNA reads TGTGCCAGTAGTATATCACTTTTTTTTTACGAGCAGTACTTC. V is TRBV19 and J is TRBJ2-7; no clear D gene. V was shortened by 2 bases and J by 4 bases, with 12 bases between the two germline ends. CDR3 size: 14 residues. The germline CDR1 and CDR2 sequences are LNHDA and SQIVND (reference sequence). The full variable domain, completed using reference TRBV19 and TRBJ2-7, is DGGITQSPKYLFRKEGQNVTLSCEQNLNHDAMYWYRQDPGQGLRLIYYSQIVNDFQKGDIAEGYSVSREKKESFPLTVTSAQKNPTAFYLCASSISLFFYEQYFGPGTRLTVT.

The rearrangement links TRBV28 to TRBJ1-2; D unclear. CDR1 is MDHEN, CDR2 SYDVKM, per germline. CDR3 length equals 15 residues. V lost 2 bases to trimming and J lost 0 bases, with 10 bases between them. The CDR3 loop reads CASSLSPGANYGYTF. The DNA for the CDR3 is TGTGCCAGCAGTTTAAGCCCCGGAGCTAACTATGGCTACACCTTC.

This chain uses TRBV12-5 with TRBJ2-3; tentative D call: TRBD2 (7 bases). Between the trimmed V and J ends, which lost 6 bases and 3 bases, there was a span of 10 bases. Germline V gene data show CDR1 as LGHNT and CDR2 as FRNRAP. The CDR3 is 13 amino acids. Written as DNA, the CDR3 is TGTGCTAGTGGGAGGGGGGGGACAGATACGCAGTATTTT. Translation: CASGRGGTDTQYF.

The rearrangement uses TRBV19 and TRBJ2-5; TRBD2 matches 8 bases. Germline V CDR1 and CDR2: LNHDA, SQIVND (reference sequence). V lost 3 bases, J lost 5 bases, and 5 bases stayed unmatched. The CDR3 extends over 14 amino acids. For the CDR3, the DNA is TGTGCCAGTAGTATGGGCGGCGGGGGGGAGACCCAGTACTTC. It yields the protein CASSMGGGGETQYF.

The chain is built from TRBV5-1 and TRBJ2-7, with D possibly matching TRBD2 (6 bases). Germline V gene data show CDR1 as SGHRS and CDR2 as YFSETQ. Deletions cut 0 bases from V and 7 bases from J, with 11 bases between. The CDR3 consists of 13 residues. For the CDR3, the DNA is TGCGCCAGCAGCTTGGCCGGGGGTCGAGAGCAGTACTTC. The encoded protein is CASSLAGGREQYF.

The chain carries TRBV27 and TRBJ2-2; maybe TRBD1 (5 bases). This CDR3 has 14 amino acids. From germline, CDR1 is MNHEY and CDR2 SMNVEV (reference sequence). Trimming left V 7 bases short and J 5 bases short, with 14 bases between. The CDR3 nucleotides are TGTGCCAGCACCATCCAGGGTTCGACCGGGGAGCTGTTTTTT. This translates into CASTIQGSTGELFF.